A selection of T cell receptor beta chains follows, all from one sample in a study of CD8 T cells in ankylosing spondylitis. One entry per CDR3 protein, called by TCRdb with MiXCR from the 5' RACE reads. The sample yields 200,000 to 250,000 distinct CDR3 sequences, approximately 12% seen once. Sequenced material: blood, either unsorted or a sorted T cell fraction (not recorded which). The origin of the receptors is a male donor with ankylosing spondylitis or in good health (not recorded which). Both conserved end residues are part of each CDR3. Fields, in order: CDR3 protein, V gene, J gene.

CASSYSRGRDYGNTIYF,TRBV6-6,TRBJ1-3
CASSPQGQRNYGYTF,TRBV11-2,TRBJ1-2
CASTNPGGNSYNEQFF,TRBV25-1,TRBJ2-1
CASSLGADTGELFF,TRBV6-4,TRBJ2-2
CASSPTGASNEQYF,TRBV18,TRBJ2-7
CASSSNPATQYF,TRBV28,TRBJ2-3
CASSPAAGEQFF,TRBV7-2,TRBJ2-1
CASEAAGTSSYEQYF,TRBV21-1,TRBJ2-7
CASSTLRGTEQFF,TRBV12-3/TRBV12-4,TRBJ2-1
CASSQADSFVEQYF,TRBV5-1,TRBJ2-7
CASSEGDPRFYAQYF,TRBV2,TRBJ2-3
CASRNGGAKNEQYF,TRBV28,TRBJ2-7
CASSTWTDSGELFF,TRBV5-1,TRBJ2-2
CATRGGSSYEQYF,TRBV7-8,TRBJ2-7
CASSLGHVNMNTEAFF,TRBV5-1,TRBJ1-1
CPSRRNSGGQNEQFF,TRBV2,TRBJ2-1
CASSSGQITDTQYF,TRBV5-1,TRBJ2-3
CASSSGLAGVYNEQFF,TRBV5-1,TRBJ2-1
CASQDVGFESTDTQYF,TRBV2,TRBJ2-3
CSAVMGGTDTQYF,TRBV20-1,TRBJ2-3
CASSQTLADTDTQYF,TRBV4-1,TRBJ2-3
CASSQEGGGSYNEQFF,TRBV4-2,TRBJ2-1
CSARGTVNTEAFF,TRBV20-1,TRBJ1-1
CASSPLGGGTEAFF,TRBV6-1,TRBJ1-1
CSAGKPGRTNEKLFF,TRBV20-1,TRBJ1-4
CATNEGRLLAKNIQYF,TRBV12-3/TRBV12-4,TRBJ2-4
CAISPGLDTDTQYF,TRBV10-3,TRBJ2-3
CAISEKGSGARELFF,TRBV10-3,TRBJ1-4
CASSLLGPEAFF,TRBV12-3/TRBV12-4,TRBJ1-1
CASTEGRVAGRNEQFF,TRBV12-3/TRBV12-4,TRBJ2-1
CASRLGGLAIDEQFF,TRBV27,TRBJ2-1
CAISSTGAAQYF,TRBV10-3,TRBJ2-5
CASSSGTGPYEQYF,TRBV5-1,TRBJ2-7
CASSRTGLAGDLRNEQFF,TRBV3-1,TRBJ2-1
CASRWRTEAFF,TRBV12-3/TRBV12-4,TRBJ1-1
CASSLIWRQQAFF,TRBV7-8,TRBJ1-1
CASSEEGRISEAFF,TRBV2,TRBJ1-1
CSARVVFATGGNQETQYF,TRBV20-1,TRBJ2-5
CASSLGKRGYYPKTHNEQFF,TRBV7-6,TRBJ2-1
CAISEGRETDTQYF,TRBV10-3,TRBJ2-3
CSARGLTMNTEAFF,TRBV20-1,TRBJ1-1